This T cell receptor (beta chain) was sequenced during a study of blood T cell repertoires in COVID-19. Looking at the study overall: Collection of acute and convalescent COVID-19 samples took place in the United States, Italy and Spain.

The CDR3 has 15 amino acids. CDR1 and CDR2 from the germline V gene are SNHLY and FYNNEI. V lost 10 bases to trimming and J lost 0 bases, with 16 bases between them. Data came from immunoSEQ multiplex PCR; TCRdb stores just in-frame clones and leaves some out. The sample lists 450,000 or so clones, about 88% occurring once. The sequenced sample was peripheral blood. The chain recombines TRBV2 with TRBJ2-1, with D possibly matching TRBD2 (5 bases). The receptor comes from a man aged 18 to 29 with COVID-19, enrolled during active disease. For the CDR3, the DNA is TGTGCCACCACTTATGGACTGAACTCCTACAATGAGCAGTTCTTC. Encoded protein: CATTYGLNSYNEQFF.